Below are 12 T cell receptor beta chains sequenced from a single sample in a study of shared T cell receptors in the human thymus. This table comes from immunoSEQ multiplex PCR, and its TCRdb copy is limited to in-frame clones, with some not included. The sample lists 720,000 or so clones; 80% to 90% were seen once. These same data were also listed under a study on human thymus T cells.

The sample comprised thymocytes. The receptors shown here come from a girl under two years old with a congenital heart defect.

This clone was seen just once. The CDR3 protein is CASSDQGTGPLYEQYF. The DNA of the CDR3 is TGTGCCAGCAGCGATCAGGGGACAGGACCTCTCTACGAGCAGTACTTC. The chain carries TRBV7-9 and TRBJ2-7, with TRBD1 identical over 8 bases. The CDR3 length is 16 residues. CDR1 and CDR2 (germline): SEHNR, FQNEAQ (reference sequence). V gave up 5 bases and J gave up 3 bases; unmatched junction bases: 12.

CDR3 DNA: TGTGCCAGCAGCTATACAGGGTGGGGTATCGGCTACACCTTC. Amino acid sequence: CASSYTGWGIGYTF. The chain employs TRBV7-9 and TRBJ1-2, with a weak D call TRBD1 (6 bases). Germline lookup yields CDR1 SEHNR and CDR2 FQNEAQ (reference sequence). CDR3 size: 14 residues. V lost 4 bases to trimming and J lost 8 bases, with 17 bases between them.

CDR3 nucleotides: TGTGCCAGCACCCCCACAGACAGGGGGCTTGAAGGCTACACCTTC. Its protein product is CASTPTDRGLEGYTF. The chain uses TRBV14 and TRBJ1-2, with 10 nucleotides matching TRBD1. The CDR3 spans 15 residues. The germline V gene encodes CDR1 SGHDN and CDR2 FVKESK. Trimming took 7 bases from V and 8 from J; bases not matched to a gene: 13.

The chain links TRBV5-8 to TRBJ2-3; 8 bases agree with TRBD2. CDR1 is SGHTS and CDR2 is YDEGEE in the germline V gene. This CDR3 is built from 14 residues. J lost 7 bases, V lost 2 bases, and 6 bases had no gene match. The CDR3: CASSLRTSLHTQYF. CDR3 bases: TGTGCCAGCAGCTTACGGACTAGCTTACATACGCAGTATTTT.

This chain connects TRBV2 to TRBJ1-5; 8 bases fit TRBD1. The CDR3 consists of 14 residues. Germline CDR1 and CDR2: SNHLY and FYNNEI. J lost 4 bases, V lost 6 bases, and 5 bases had no gene match. Here the CDR3 reads CASRDRESNQPQHF. DNA for the CDR3: TGTGCCAGCAGGGACAGGGAATCGAATCAGCCCCAGCATTTT.

The rearrangement uses TRBV6-5 and TRBJ1-1; TRBD1 aligns across 7 bases. The CDR3 length is 14 residues. Trimming cost V 5 bases and J 4 bases; bases outside gene matches: 7. Germline CDR1 reads MNHEY; CDR2 reads SVGAGI. CDR3 sequence reads: CASSDRVDGTEAFF. As DNA, the CDR3 is TGTGCCAGCAGTGACAGGGTTGACGGCACTGAAGCTTTCTTT.

The chain employs TRBV9 and TRBJ1-4; 10 bases are shared with TRBD1. The germline V gene encodes CDR1 SGDLS and CDR2 YYNGEE. The J segment lost 8 bases and the V segment lost 4 bases, leaving 8 bases of the junction unmatched. CDR3 size: 15 residues. This CDR3 reads CASSRTGTGAEKLFF. CDR3 bases: TGTGCCAGCAGCAGAACCGGGACAGGGGCCGAAAAACTGTTTTTT.

The chain links TRBV19 to TRBJ1-4; D possibly corresponds to TRBD1 (6 bases). The ends were cut back, 9 bases at V and 4 bases at J, with 15 bases in the middle. Per germline, CDR1 LNHDA and CDR2 SQIVND (reference sequence). The CDR3 extends over 14 amino acids. This CDR3 reads CASRTGTSNEKLFF. Here the CDR3 DNA reads TGTGCCAGCCGAACAGGGACGAGTAATGAAAAACTGTTTTTT.

This chain connects TRBV10-1 to TRBJ1-6; D remains ambiguous. V lost 6 bases and J 8 bases, leaving 14 bases between the germline ends. Germline V gene data show CDR1 as WNHNN and CDR2 as SYGVQD (reference sequence). CDR3 length equals 14 residues. CDR3 sequence (DNA): TGCGCCAGCAGGCTCACAAGGAGCGATTCACCCCTCCACTTT. This gives the protein CASRLTRSDSPLHF.

This chain uses TRBV11-2 with TRBJ2-5; 8 bases fit TRBD2. The J call may not be correct, given that the DNA end is closer to TRBJ2-7. This CDR3 has 15 amino acids. Per germline, CDR1 SGHAT and CDR2 FQNNGV. The CDR3 DNA reads as TGTGCCAGCAGCTTAGATCGCGGGGGGACCTACGAGCAGTACTTC. Translation gives CASSLDRGGTYEQYF.

The J gene is TRBJ1-2, the V gene TRBV19; the match to TRBD1 covers 11 bases. CDR1 is LNHDA, CDR2 SQIVND, per germline (reference sequence). V shed 5 bases, J shed 6 bases, and the junction held 5 bases outside the gene matches. The length of the CDR3 is 14 residues. CDR3 DNA: TGTGCCAGTAGTTCCCCGGACAGGGGGCATGGCTACACCTTC. This codes for CASSSPDRGHGYTF.

CDR3: CASSHPGPPYQPQHF. CDR3 DNA sequence: TGCGCCAGCAGCCATCCAGGGCCGCCTTATCAGCCCCAGCATTTT. The chain links TRBV4-3 to TRBJ1-5, with TRBD1 as a possible D gene (5 bases). From germline, CDR1 is LGHNA and CDR2 YSLEER. The length of the CDR3 is 15 residues. V was trimmed by 3 bases and J by 5 bases, leaving 14 bases between them.